A selection of T cell receptor beta chains follows, all from one sample in a study of cytomegalovirus exposure and HLA in healthy donors. Clones were read by immunoSEQ multiplex PCR, and TCRdb kept only the in-frame ones, dropping some. Altogether just over 200,000 clones are present, approximately 70% being singletons, with the ten largest covering around 2.6%. The sequenced material came from PBMCs. These receptors were collected from a middle-aged man in good health and CMV-seropositive. Each CDR3 is given with its conserved first and last residue. The D gene is left open where the match is weak. Clone size is not always given. Where it is, it says once, few, many or a class for expanded clones.

DNA	CDR3	size	D	J	V
TGCGCCAGCAGCCAAGCTCGCGGGGAAGAGACCCAGTACTTC	CASSQARGEETQYF	.	.	TRBJ2-5	TRBV4-1
TGTGCCAGCAGCTCGGTAGCGGGGCAAAATGAGCAGTTCTTC	CASSSVAGQNEQFF	.	TRBD2	TRBJ2-1	TRBV7-2
TGTGCCAGCAGTTCGACAGAGTACCAAGAGACCCAGTACTTC	CASSSTEYQETQYF	few	.	TRBJ2-5	TRBV6-6
TGTGCCACCAGCAGAGATCGGCCTTCGCCGAGGGGGGCCAACGTCCTGACTTTC	CATSRDRPSPRGANVLTF	few	.	TRBJ2-6	TRBV15
TGTGCCAGCAGCTCGAACAGCCTTAGCAATCAGCCCCAGCATTTT	CASSSNSLSNQPQHF	.	.	TRBJ1-5	TRBV7-6
TGCAGCGTACAGGGGGGCTATGGCTACACCTTC	CSVQGGYGYTF	.	TRBD1	TRBJ1-2	TRBV29-1
TGTGCCAGCAGTCCCGGACAGCGGAATTCACCCCTCCACTTT	CASSPGQRNSPLHF	once	.	TRBJ1-6	TRBV27
TGTGCCATCAGTGCAGTTCCCGACTCTGGAAACACCATATATTTT	CAISAVPDSGNTIYF	.	.	TRBJ1-3	TRBV10-3
TGTGCCAGCAGCTTAGGACAGGGGCGTGACTATGGCTACACCTTC	CASSLGQGRDYGYTF	.	TRBD1	TRBJ1-2	TRBV5-5
TGTGCCAGCAACCTCGGGGGGGATGGCTACACCTTC	CASNLGGDGYTF	.	.	TRBJ1-2	TRBV27
TGTGCCAGCAGTACGAGTTACAGGGGTTCCTACAATGAGCAGTTCTTC	CASSTSYRGSYNEQFF	.	TRBD1	TRBJ2-1	TRBV2
TGTGCCAGTAGTCTGGGACAGGGGTATGGCTACACCTTC	CASSLGQGYGYTF	.	TRBD1	TRBJ1-2	TRBV19
TGTGCCAGCAGCTGGGAGACCGGGACTAGCGTCAATGAGCAGTTCTTC	CASSWETGTSVNEQFF	.	TRBD2	TRBJ2-1	TRBV5-6
TGCGCCAGCAGCCCTCGTATGAACACTGAAGCTTTCTTT	CASSPRMNTEAFF	.	.	TRBJ1-1	TRBV5-1
TGTGCCAGCAGTTACCAGGGGAGCAGGGGAGGGGACGAGCAGTACTTC	CASSYQGSRGGDEQYF	.	.	TRBJ2-7	TRBV6-5
TGCGCCAGCAGCCCCCGAGCGGGAGTCACAGATACGCAGTATTTT	CASSPRAGVTDTQYF	.	TRBD2	TRBJ2-3	TRBV10-1
TGTGCCAGCAGCCCTTGGCGGGGGGCTAGCACAGATACGCAGTATTTT	CASSPWRGASTDTQYF	.	TRBD2	TRBJ2-3	TRBV11-2
TGTTCCAGCAGCTTACAACACCACGAGCAGTACTTC	CSSSLQHHEQYF	.	.	TRBJ2-7	TRBV7-9
TGTGCCAGCAGCCTCGCTCGTATCAGGGCTGACACTGAAGCTTTCTTT	CASSLARIRADTEAFF	.	.	TRBJ1-1	TRBV7-6
TGTGCCAGCAGCTTAGGTGGGGGCGTTATCGATGAGCAGTTCTTC	CASSLGGGVIDEQFF	.	.	TRBJ2-1	TRBV7-3
TGCGCCAGCAGTGAGTCAGGAGGGACTGATTACGAGCAGTACTTC	CASSESGGTDYEQYF	.	.	TRBJ2-7	TRBV10-1
TGCGCCAGCAGCGCGGACAGTGGAGGTGAGACCCAGTACTTC	CASSADSGGETQYF	.	.	TRBJ2-5	TRBV5-1
TGTGCCAGCAGCGTTCTAGGTCGGCGTCAAGAGACCCAGTACTTC	CASSVLGRRQETQYF	few	.	TRBJ2-5	TRBV9
TGCGCCAGCAGCCAGGAAGGGACTAGCGGGGCGGGTACGCAGTATTTT	CASSQEGTSGAGTQYF	.	TRBD2	TRBJ2-3	TRBV4-3
TGTGCCAGTACCGGGGGGGGCGTTCGCGAGCAGTACTTC	CASTGGGVREQYF	.	TRBD2	TRBJ2-7	TRBV19
TGTGCCAGCAGCCCCGGACTAGCGGGGGCCGAGATAGATACGCAGTATTTT	CASSPGLAGAEIDTQYF	.	TRBD2	TRBJ2-3	TRBV5-4
TGTGCCAGCAGTGGGAGAGGGTTTGATGGCTACACCTTC	CASSGRGFDGYTF	.	.	TRBJ1-2	TRBV6-5
TGTGCCAGTAGTATACGGGCAGGGCCGAACACTGAAGCTTTCTTT	CASSIRAGPNTEAFF	.	.	TRBJ1-1	TRBV19
TGTGCCAGCTCCAGTACAGCTGGAAACACCATATATTTT	CASSSTAGNTIYF	.	.	TRBJ1-3	TRBV18
TGTGCCAGCAGCTTAGAGCCGACAGATACGCAGTATTTT	CASSLEPTDTQYF	once	.	TRBJ2-3	TRBV7-9
TGTGCCAGCAGTTACTCACCGGGTGGCTACGAGCAGTACTTC	CASSYSPGGYEQYF	.	.	TRBJ2-7	TRBV6-6
TGTGCCAGCAGCAACCCTATAACAGACACCGGGGAGCTGTTTTTT	CASSNPITDTGELFF	.	.	TRBJ2-2	TRBV6-1
TGCAGTGCTAAGGGGGCCAAGACCCAGTACTTC	CSAKGAKTQYF	.	TRBD1	TRBJ2-5	TRBV20-1
TGTGCCAGCAGCCCGGGACAGGCCTCCTACGAGCAGTACTTC	CASSPGQASYEQYF	few	TRBD1	TRBJ2-7	TRBV2
TGTGCCAGCAGTGGGGCGGGTGGTAGGGCTTTCTTT	CASSGAGGRAFF	.	.	TRBJ1-1	TRBV2
TGTGCCAGCAGTTACTCGGCAGGCAATCAGCCCCAGCATTTT	CASSYSAGNQPQHF	few	.	TRBJ1-5	TRBV6-6
TGTGCCAGCAGTTTACGACAGGGGCGGGAGACCCAGTACTTC	CASSLRQGRETQYF	few	TRBD1	TRBJ2-5	TRBV6-1
TGTGCCAGCAGCGTAACGGAGCGGGGGGGCAGGGGTGAGCAGTTCTTC	CASSVTERGGRGEQFF	.	TRBD2	TRBJ2-1	TRBV9
TGTGCCAGCAGCCAGGGCCAGGTATCGACCGGGGAGCTGTTTTTT	CASSQGQVSTGELFF	.	.	TRBJ2-2	TRBV7-8